This record concerns one T cell receptor beta chain sequence. The authors extracted RNA and reverse transcribed it into cDNA as the sequencing template. Only in-frame clones appear in the TCRdb table, and some are missing; sequencing was by immunoSEQ multiplex PCR. The sample contains a few hundred thousand clones, under 80% of which appear only once. This CDR3 region has 15 residues. Trimming removed 2 bases from V and 10 bases from J, with 19 bases in between. The germline V gene has CDR1 MGHDK and CDR2 SYGVNS. The sample originates from a study of CD8+ T cells in alopecia areata. Background on the study: Treated patients were given 5 to 10 mg oral tofacitinib twice daily.

CD4+ and CD8+ T cells were sorted from PBMCs stained for CD3, CD4 and CD8. This receptor was identified in a human donor with alopecia areata. The genes are TRBV25-1 and TRBJ2-3, with D possibly TRBD2 on 6 matching bases. The sequences come from CD4+ T cells sorted from blood, collected at week 0. CDR3 protein: CASSEAGPTHRPQYF. The CDR3 DNA sequence: TGTGCCAGCAGTGAAGCGGGGCCGACTCACCGTCCGCAGTATTTT.